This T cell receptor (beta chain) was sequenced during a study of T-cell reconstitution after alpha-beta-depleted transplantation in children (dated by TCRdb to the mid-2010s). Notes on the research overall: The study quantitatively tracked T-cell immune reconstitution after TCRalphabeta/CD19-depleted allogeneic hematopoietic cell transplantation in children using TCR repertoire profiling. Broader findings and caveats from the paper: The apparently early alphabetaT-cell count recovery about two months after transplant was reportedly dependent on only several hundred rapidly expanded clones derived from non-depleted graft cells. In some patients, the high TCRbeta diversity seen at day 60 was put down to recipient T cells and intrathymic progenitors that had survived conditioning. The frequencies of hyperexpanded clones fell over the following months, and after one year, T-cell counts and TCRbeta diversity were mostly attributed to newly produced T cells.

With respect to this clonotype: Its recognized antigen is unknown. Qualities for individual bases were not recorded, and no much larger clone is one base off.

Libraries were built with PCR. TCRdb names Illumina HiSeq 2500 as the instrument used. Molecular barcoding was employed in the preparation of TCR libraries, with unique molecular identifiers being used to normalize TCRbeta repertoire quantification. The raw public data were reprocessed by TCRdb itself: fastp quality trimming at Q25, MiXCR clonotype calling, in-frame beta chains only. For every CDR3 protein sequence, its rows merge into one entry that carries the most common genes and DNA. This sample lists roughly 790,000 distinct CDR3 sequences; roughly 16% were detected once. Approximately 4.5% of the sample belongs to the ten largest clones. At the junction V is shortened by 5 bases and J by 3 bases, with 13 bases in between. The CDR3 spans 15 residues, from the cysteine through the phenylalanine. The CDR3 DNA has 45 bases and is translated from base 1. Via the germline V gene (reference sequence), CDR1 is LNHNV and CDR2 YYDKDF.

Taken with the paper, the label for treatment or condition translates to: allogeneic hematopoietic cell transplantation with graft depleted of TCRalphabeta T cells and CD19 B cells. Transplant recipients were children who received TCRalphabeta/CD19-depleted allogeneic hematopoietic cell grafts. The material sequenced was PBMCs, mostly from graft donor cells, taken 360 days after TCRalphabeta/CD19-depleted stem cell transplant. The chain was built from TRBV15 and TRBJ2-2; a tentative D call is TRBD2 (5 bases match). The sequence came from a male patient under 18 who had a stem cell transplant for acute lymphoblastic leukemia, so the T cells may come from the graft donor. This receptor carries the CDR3 CATSALVLHTGELFF. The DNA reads TGTGCCACCAGCGCACTAGTCTTGCACACCGGGGAGCTGTTTTTT.